These 14 T cell receptor beta chains share one sample of origin, sequenced in a study of control samples from healthy donors and cancer patients (dated by TCRdb to about 2020). The library was obtained by the immunoSEQ multiplex PCR assay. Imported from immuneACCESS, the table was reduced by TCRdb to in-frame sequences with V and J called. These copies leave out some clones; in studies compared against another copy, an unresolved V gene accounts for under half, and the cause of the remainder is not known. Counted in this sample were 40,000 to 55,000 clones; 80% to 95% of them appeared once. The biggest ten clones account for about a fifth of the sample. Sequenced material: PBMCs. The source of these receptors is a woman in her thirties or forties with head and neck cancer.

The chain uses TRBV6-6 and TRBJ1-2; D not certain. V was shortened by 6 bases and J by 0 bases, with 8 bases between the two germline ends. Germline V gene sequence: CDR1 MNHNY, CDR2 SVGAGI (reference sequence). CDR3 length: 13 amino acids. Written as DNA, the CDR3 is TGTGCCAGCAGCTCCGCGTCTAACTATGGCTACACCTTC. Translated: CASSSASNYGYTF.

The rearrangement joins TRBV11-2 to TRBJ1-4, with unresolved D. CDR1 and CDR2 from the germline V gene are SGHAT and FQNNGV. The CDR3 has 13 amino acids. V shed 1 base and J shed 5 bases, with 5 bases lying between them. The CDR3 is CASSLGGNEKLFF. The CDR3 nucleotides read TGTGCCAGCAGCTTAGGCGGGAATGAAAAACTGTTTTTT.

The chain combines TRBV7-3 with TRBJ2-1; the D gene is possibly TRBD1 (5 bases). The germline V gene encodes CDR1 SGHTA and CDR2 FQGTGA. This CDR3 comprises 14 residues. Trimming removed 8 bases from V and 5 bases from J, with 16 bases in between. CDR3 DNA sequence: TGTGCCAGCGCCCCCGGGCAGGGCCACAATGAGCAGTTCTTC. Translation gives CASAPGQGHNEQFF.

This clone was picked up one time. This chain joins TRBV5-1 and TRBJ1-2, with D perhaps matching TRBD1 (5 bases). Trimming took off 2 bases at V and 6 bases at J, with 17 bases between the two ends. Germline V gives CDR1 SGHRS, CDR2 YFSETQ. This CDR3 is 15 amino acids long. The CDR3 loop is CASSFGGVGDDGYTF. CDR3 DNA sequence: TGCGCCAGCAGCTTTGGAGGCGTTGGGGACGATGGCTACACCTTC.

V and J are TRBV28 and TRBJ2-7; 9 bases map to TRBD2. The CDR3 is 14 amino acids. Looked up from germline, CDR1 is MDHEN and CDR2 is SYDVKM. After removal of 2 bases from V and 5 bases from J, the junction contained 4 bases not matched to a gene. The CDR3 here is CASSLRGRVNEQYF. DNA for the CDR3: TGTGCCAGCAGTTTACGCGGGAGGGTTAACGAGCAGTACTTC.

The chain carries TRBV7-3 and TRBJ2-7; TRBD1 agrees at 7 bases. The CDR3 is 15 amino acids. V shed 3 bases, J shed 2 bases, and the junction held 7 bases outside the gene matches. Germline values: CDR1 SGHTA, CDR2 FQGTGA. CDR3 in amino acids: CASSLAPGQTYEQYF. The DNA for the CDR3 is TGTGCCAGCAGCTTGGCCCCGGGACAGACCTACGAGCAGTACTTC.

The chain carries TRBV27 and TRBJ2-2, with 8 bases identical to TRBD1. This CDR3 has 15 residues. J was trimmed by 3 bases and V by 3 bases; bases with no gene match: 3. The germline V gene encodes CDR1 MNHEY and CDR2 SMNVEV (reference sequence). The DNA for the CDR3 is TGTGCCAGCAGTTTCCGGACAGGGCACACCGGGGAGCTGTTTTTT. It encodes CASSFRTGHTGELFF.

The V and J genes are TRBV19 and TRBJ1-1; no clear D. Between the trimmed V and J ends, which lost 1 base and 2 bases, there was a span of 8 bases. The length of the CDR3 is 14 residues. The germline V gene has CDR1 LNHDA and CDR2 SQIVND (reference sequence). CDR3 sequence: CASSIAAGNTEAFF. The CDR3 DNA sequence: TGTGCCAGTAGTATAGCGGCGGGAAACACTGAAGCTTTCTTT.

V gene TRBV11-2 combines with J gene TRBJ1-2, with TRBD1 matching 9 bases. From germline, CDR1 is SGHAT and CDR2 FQNNGV. The CDR3 is 16 residues long. The V and J ends lost 5 bases and 4 bases, in that order; junction bases with no gene match: 11. CDR3 region: CASSPGRGQGSYGYTF. The CDR3 region has the DNA TGTGCCAGCAGCCCCGGTCGAGGACAGGGGAGCTATGGCTACACCTTC.

The chain couples TRBV29-1 to TRBJ2-7, with D perhaps matching TRBD1 (6 bases). The CDR3 loop spans 14 amino acids. In germline, CDR1 is SQVTM, CDR2 ANQGSEA. Deletions cut 7 bases from V and 2 bases from J, with 18 bases between. The CDR3 DNA follows: TGCAGCGGATCTAGGGGACAATCGCCCTACGAGCAGTACTTC. This translates into CSGSRGQSPYEQYF.

This clone has only a few counts. The chain couples TRBV5-6 to TRBJ2-1; D remains ambiguous. V lost 4 bases to trimming and J lost 2 bases, with 7 bases between them. This CDR3 region has 13 residues. Per the germline V gene, CDR1 is SGHDT and CDR2 is YYEEEE. The DNA of the CDR3 is TGTGCCAGCAGCCTAAGGACCTACAATGAGCAGTTCTTC. Encoded protein: CASSLRTYNEQFF.

The chain joins TRBV4-1 to TRBJ2-7; D gene unclear. The CDR3 has 13 residues. V was clipped by 4 bases and J by 11 bases, with 18 bases between them. Germline V gene data show CDR1 as MGHRA and CDR2 as YSYEKL. The CDR3, as DNA: TGCGCCAGCAGCCCCCTTGGCCTTCGTGGGAAGTACTTC. Translation gives CASSPLGLRGKYF.

The V call is TRBV4-1, the J call TRBJ2-5; D is possibly TRBD1 or TRBD2 (5 bases each). The CDR3 is 15 amino acids. CDR1 is MGHRA, CDR2 YSYEKL, per germline. V was cut by 3 bases and J by 5 bases, with 16 bases left in between. In DNA form, the CDR3 reads TGCGCCAGCAGCCAGGCAGCGGTCAGGGTGGAGACCCAGTACTTC. It yields the protein CASSQAAVRVETQYF.

The rearrangement links TRBV14 to TRBJ2-6; weak D call: TRBD2 (5 bases). V shed 1 base and J shed 4 bases, with 11 bases lying between them. The CDR3 is 16 residues long. Per the germline V gene, CDR1 is SGHDN and CDR2 is FVKESK. As DNA, the CDR3 is TGTGCCAGCAGCCAAGGTATTCGGAGGGGGGCCAACGTCCTGACTTTC. Protein product: CASSQGIRRGANVLTF.